These 17 T cell receptor beta chains share one sample of origin, sequenced in a study of monozygotic twins with inflammatory bowel disease. With the 5' RACE reads reprocessed, TCRdb shows one record per CDR3 protein and no DNA. This specimen shows around 97,000 distinct CDR3 sequences; the ten leading clones hold under 2.5%. The sequenced sample was blood. Receptors originate from a human donor with ulcerative colitis or Crohn's disease, or a healthy co-twin of an affected twin (not recorded which).

This chain joins TRBV20-1 and TRBJ2-1; lacking DNA, the TRBD2 call made by TCRdb goes unchecked. The CDR3 is 18 residues long. Germline loops: CDR1 DFQATT, CDR2 SNEGSKA (reference sequence). CDR3 loop: CSARDPVSSSGRFNEQFF.

J is TRBJ2-3 and V is TRBV7-9. Germline CDR1 is SEHNR and CDR2 is FQNEAQ (reference sequence). This CDR3 spans 14 amino acids. This CDR3 reads CASSLSGNADTQYF.

This chain joins TRBV7-2 and TRBJ2-1. CDR1 and CDR2 from the germline V gene are SGHTA and FQGNSA. This CDR3 spans 15 amino acids. The CDR3 here is CASSLEGWRYNEQFF.

V usage is TRBV5-6 and J usage is TRBJ2-3; the TCRdb D gene call, TRBD1, has no DNA to confirm it. This CDR3 has 15 residues. Germline-derived CDR1 and CDR2 are SGHDT and YYEEEE. CDR3 region: CASKRGVNRSDTQYF.

This chain connects TRBV28 to TRBJ2-7; TCRdb indicates TRBD2, and absent DNA this call remains unverified. The CDR3 totals 16 residues. Germline-derived CDR1 and CDR2 are MDHEN and SYDVKM. CDR3 in amino acids: CASNLDASGNSYEQYF.

The chain links TRBV20-1 to TRBJ1-2; the D call from TCRdb, TRBD1, cannot be confirmed without DNA. Germline V gene lookup returns CDR1 DFQATT and CDR2 SNEGSKA (reference sequence). The CDR3 totals 13 residues. The CDR3 loop is CSARPRSGGGYTF.

The chain combines TRBV5-1 with TRBJ2-1; the TCRdb D gene call, TRBD2, has no DNA to confirm it. The CDR3 is 14 amino acids. The germline V gene encodes CDR1 SGHRS and CDR2 YFSETQ. CDR3 in amino acids: CASSPRTNLNEQFF.

The chain has TRBV12-3 or TRBV12-4 and TRBJ2-1; the D call from TCRdb, TRBD2, cannot be confirmed without DNA. This CDR3 spans 19 amino acids. The CDR3 sequence is CASQGEKGTSGVNLNEQFF.

The chain carries TRBV5-1 and TRBJ1-5. CDR1 is SGHRS and CDR2 is YFSETQ in the germline V gene. CDR3 length equals 13 residues. CDR3 amino acids: CASSQSGNQPQHF.

The chain recombines TRBV7-2 with TRBJ2-7; TCRdb names TRBD1, which stays unverified in the absence of DNA. Germline assignment: CDR1 SGHTA and CDR2 FQGNSA. The CDR3 is made up of 15 amino acids. This CDR3 reads CASSYRTGGTYEQYF.

J is TRBJ2-1 and V is TRBV14. CDR3 length equals 12 residues. Germline CDR1 reads SGHDN; CDR2 reads FVKESK. The CDR3 sequence: CASSQVWYEQFF.

The chain links TRBV7-2 to TRBJ2-2; TCRdb indicates TRBD1, and absent DNA this call remains unverified. Germline values: CDR1 SGHTA, CDR2 FQGNSA. The CDR3 length is 15 residues. The CDR3 is CASSLRGSGTGELFF.

The gene calls are TRBV7-2 and TRBJ2-2; checking the TCRdb D call of TRBD2 is not possible without DNA. The CDR3 runs to 16 residues. Germline values: CDR1 SGHTA, CDR2 FQGNSA. The CDR3 spells CASSWGASRNTGELFF. Drawing the rest from reference TRBV7-2 and TRBJ2-2, the complete variable domain is GAGVSQSPSNKVTEKGKDVELRCDPISGHTALYWYRQSLGQGLEFLIYFQGNSAPDKSGLPSDRFSAERTGGSVSTLTIQRTQQEDSAVYLCASSWGASRNTGELFFGEGSRLTVL.

The chain carries TRBV10-1 and TRBJ2-3; TCRdb picks TRBD2, but there is no DNA to check that call. The CDR3 is made up of 15 amino acids. Germline V gene sequence: CDR1 WNHNN, CDR2 SYGVQD (reference sequence). CDR3 protein: CASSELAGGTDTQYF.

The chain is built from TRBV20-1 and TRBJ2-7; the TRBD1 assignment by TCRdb is unverifiable without DNA. This CDR3 has 14 amino acids. Germline CDR1 is DFQATT and CDR2 is SNEGSKA (reference sequence). The CDR3 loop reads CSAIGTGDFYEQYF.

This chain connects TRBV7-8 to TRBJ2-5; TCRdb calls TRBD2, which cannot be checked without DNA. The germline V gene has CDR1 SGHVS and CDR2 FQNEAQ. This CDR3 is 21 amino acids long. The CDR3 sequence is CASSPYGTSGGRVLYQETQYF.

The chain links TRBV18 to TRBJ2-1. Per germline, CDR1 KGHSH and CDR2 LQKENI. The CDR3 has 15 amino acids. The CDR3 sequence is CASSPPGRPYNEQFF. The whole variable domain, remainder taken from reference TRBV18 and TRBJ2-1, is NAGVMQNPRHLVRRRGQEARLRCSPMKGHSHVYWYRQLPEEGLKFMVYLQKENIIDESGMPKERFSAEFPKEGPSILRIQQVVRGDSAAYFCASSPPGRPYNEQFFGPGTRLTVL.